This T cell receptor (beta chain) originates from a study of T cell responses to AZD1222 COVID-19 vaccine. Study-wide points: Spike-specific TCR breadth rose after two AZD1222 doses, and depth rose as well. Clonal diversity may have been underestimated, and the donors were mostly white British, with more females than males. The study found vaccine-associated CD4 TCRs spanning spike, dominant at 160-218 and 743-854. Sampling captured repertoires only after the peak T cell response.

About this clone itself: Antigen: not known.

The length of the CDR3 is 15 residues. V was clipped by 5 bases and J by 2 bases; unmatched bases: 8. Germline values: CDR1 ENHRY, CDR2 SYGVKD. Sequencing was performed with immunoSEQ multiplex PCR; in TCRdb, only in-frame clones are kept and a portion is missing. The table has over 110,000 clones, roughly 92% seen once. The sequence came from an adult who received the AZD1222 COVID-19 vaccine. This specimen consisted of peripheral blood, obtained 28 days after the second AZD1222 dose. The rearrangement joins TRBV10-3 to TRBJ1-2, with 7 bases fitting TRBD1. Here the CDR3 reads CAISSTGTVNYGYTF. As DNA, the CDR3 is TGTGCCATCAGTTCCACCGGGACAGTGAACTATGGCTACACCTTC.